Below are 18 T cell receptor beta chains sequenced from a single sample in a study of cytomegalovirus exposure and HLA in healthy donors. The PCR made use of 60 Vbeta and 13 Jbeta primers. Only in-frame clones appear in the TCRdb table, and some are missing; sequencing was by immunoSEQ multiplex PCR. The sample lists about 100,000 clones; over 65% were seen once. The sequencing sample was made of PBMCs. The source is a woman aged 60 to 75 in good health and CMV-seronegative.

A few counts support this clone. Mismatch with germline at one junction end may stem from a read error. This chain connects TRBV6-5 to TRBJ2-5, with 7 bases identical to TRBD2. Germline CDR1 and CDR2: MNHEY and SVGAGI. The CDR3 has 12 amino acids. The CDR3 DNA reads TGTGCCAGCAGTTCCTATAGCGGGTCGATTCACTTC. Protein: CASSSYSGSIHF.

The chain recombines TRBV6-6 with TRBJ1-1; D might be TRBD1 (5 bases). The length of the CDR3 is 15 residues. V was clipped by 7 bases and J by 1 base, with 16 bases between them. From germline, CDR1 is MNHNY and CDR2 SVGAGI (reference sequence). The CDR3 sequence: CASNNFSGRNTEAFF. CDR3 DNA sequence: TGTGCCAGCAATAACTTCTCAGGGCGGAACACTGAAGCTTTCTTT.

This rearrangement joins TRBV5-4 to TRBJ2-5, with TRBD2 identical over 8 bases. V was clipped by 3 bases and J by 5 bases; unmatched bases: 6. Germline V CDR1 and CDR2: SGHNT, YYREEE (reference sequence). The CDR3 runs to 14 residues. The CDR3 bases are TGTGCCAGCAGCTCGGGGACTAGGGGGGAGACCCAGTACTTC. Its protein is CASSSGTRGETQYF.

The CDR3 spells CASSFSGLALEQYF. CDR3 sequence (DNA): TGTGCCAGCAGCTTCTCCGGACTAGCCCTCGAGCAGTACTTC. The gene calls are TRBV13 and TRBJ2-7; 8 bases line up with TRBD2. V gave up 3 bases and J gave up 6 bases; unmatched junction bases: 7. CDR1 is PRHDT and CDR2 is FYEKMQ in the germline V gene (reference sequence). The CDR3 is 14 amino acids.

V gene TRBV6-4 combines with J gene TRBJ2-7; 8 nucleotides align to TRBD1. This CDR3 comprises 17 residues. V lost 0 bases and J lost 2; bases outside the gene matches: 9. The germline V gene encodes CDR1 MRHNA and CDR2 SNTAGT. The CDR3 protein is CASSDSSGRTGTYEQYF. The CDR3 DNA sequence: TGTGCCAGCAGTGACTCGAGTGGCAGGACAGGGACCTACGAGCAGTACTTC.

This clone was observed a few times. J is TRBJ1-2 and V is TRBV10-2; 10 bases are shared with TRBD1. Per the germline V gene, CDR1 is WSHSY and CDR2 is SAAADI. With V trimmed by 6 bases and J by 8 bases, 9 bases remained unmatched. The CDR3 sequence is 14 residues long. CDR3 in amino acids: CASSQTGGGSGYTF. The CDR3 nucleotides are TGCGCCAGCAGCCAGACAGGGGGCGGCTCGGGCTACACCTTC.

Concerning this clone: An end of the junction does not agree with germline; a read error may underlie this. The sample holds other DNA sequences that translate to the same CDR3. The chain uses TRBV7-2 and TRBJ1-6, with 8 bases fitting TRBD1. This CDR3 is 14 amino acids long. Germline assignment: CDR1 SGHTA and CDR2 FQGNSA. CDR3 region: CASSSGQGRSPLHF. The DNA of the CDR3 is TGTGCCAGCAGCTCCGGACAGGGCAGATCACCCCTCCACTTC.

The V and J genes are TRBV18 and TRBJ2-7; 9 nucleotides match TRBD1. Trimming took 6 bases from V and 0 from J; bases not matched to a gene: 6. CDR3 length: 15 amino acids. CDR1 KGHSH and CDR2 LQKENI come from the germline V gene. CDR3 bases: TGTGCCAGCTCGCCGGGACAGGGCAGCTCCTACGAGCAGTACTTC. The encoded protein is CASSPGQGSSYEQYF.

The V gene is TRBV6-5, the J gene TRBJ1-6; the match to TRBD1 covers 7 bases. Trimming at V came to 5 bases and at J to 6 bases, leaving 4 bases not matched to a gene. The CDR3 covers 14 residues. Germline assignment: CDR1 MNHEY and CDR2 SVGAGI. CDR3 sequence reads: CASSTGDSNSPLHF. CDR3 nucleotides: TGTGCCAGCAGTACAGGGGACAGTAATTCACCCCTCCACTTT.

This sequence joins TRBV19 and TRBJ2-3; TRBD2 matches at 7 bases. V gave up 1 base and J gave up 3 bases; unmatched junction bases: 10. The germline CDR1 and CDR2 sequences are LNHDA and SQIVND (reference sequence). This CDR3 contains 17 residues. The CDR3: CASSIGIGGSFTDTQYF. As DNA, the CDR3 is TGTGCCAGTAGTATAGGCATCGGGGGGAGTTTTACAGATACGCAGTATTTT.

The rearrangement uses TRBV15 and TRBJ1-3, with D possibly being TRBD1 (6 bases). The CDR3 is 15 amino acids. CDR1 is LNHNV, CDR2 YYDKDF, per germline (reference sequence). V was shortened by 3 bases and J by 0 bases, with 9 bases between the two germline ends. The CDR3 protein is CATSSRGSSGNTIYF. CDR3 nucleotide sequence: TGTGCCACCAGCAGCAGGGGTTCCTCTGGAAACACCATATATTTT.

This chain uses TRBV6-5 with TRBJ2-1, with 9 nucleotides matching TRBD2. Germline V gene sequence: CDR1 MNHEY, CDR2 SVGAGI. The trim removed 5 bases at V and 8 bases at J, leaving 10 bases unmatched. This CDR3 has 15 amino acids. The CDR3 sequence: CASSPTWGLAYEQFF. As DNA, the CDR3 is TGTGCCAGCAGTCCAACGTGGGGACTAGCTTATGAGCAGTTCTTC.

The chain links TRBV6-5 to TRBJ2-1; D is ambiguous. CDR3 length: 16 residues. The V end was cut by 0 bases, the J end by 0 bases, with 9 bases between. CDR1 is MNHEY and CDR2 is SVGAGI in the germline V gene. The DNA for the CDR3 is TGTGCCAGCAGTTACTCGCCCGGGTACTCCTACAATGAGCAGTTCTTC. Translation gives CASSYSPGYSYNEQFF.

The CDR3 DNA follows: TGTGCCAGCAGTTTATCCGGGGATACCTCCACAGATACGCAGTATTTT. As protein: CASSLSGDTSTDTQYF. This rearrangement joins TRBV28 to TRBJ2-3; the D gene is possibly TRBD2 (5 bases). In germline, CDR1 is MDHEN, CDR2 SYDVKM. Trimming left V 1 base short and J 2 bases short, with 13 bases between. The CDR3 has 16 amino acids.

The genes are TRBV11-2 and TRBJ2-7; D uncertain. Per the germline V gene, CDR1 is SGHAT and CDR2 is FQNNGV. The CDR3 has 14 residues. Trimming took off 1 base at V and 4 bases at J, with 11 bases between the two ends. CDR3 bases: TGTGCCAGCAGCTTAGCCGCGGCACCATACGAGCAGTACTTC. As protein: CASSLAAAPYEQYF.

The chain has TRBV28 and TRBJ2-4; maybe TRBD2 (8 bases). The CDR3 length is 14 residues. From germline, CDR1 is MDHEN and CDR2 SYDVKM. V was trimmed by 6 bases and J by 3 bases, leaving 12 bases between them. The CDR3 coding sequence is TGTGCCAGCAGCGGGGGGGACAGCAAAAACATTCAGTACTTC. It translates to CASSGGDSKNIQYF.

The sample holds one count of this clone. This chain links TRBV14 with TRBJ1-1, with a possible D match to TRBD1 (5 bases). The length of the CDR3 is 16 residues. Trimming removed 2 bases from V and 6 bases from J, with 19 bases in between. CDR1 and CDR2 (germline): SGHDN, FVKESK. This CDR3 is CASSQPRGKEGAEAFF. The CDR3 DNA is TGTGCCAGCAGCCAACCCCGGGGCAAGGAGGGCGCTGAAGCTTTCTTT.

In its sample, this clone was seen a few times. The chain uses TRBV10-3 and TRBJ1-2, with TRBD1 matching 8 bases. With 2 bases clipped from V and 4 bases from J, the junction kept 0 bases outside the gene matches. The CDR3 totals 13 residues. Germline CDR1 and CDR2: ENHRY and SYGVKD. CDR3 bases: TGTGCCATCAGTGAGGACAGGGGCTATGGCTACACCTTC. It is translated as CAISEDRGYGYTF.